This TCR beta chain was captured by sequencing in a study of Graves' ophthalmopathy and Graves' hyperthyroidism. This clonotype was counted ten times or more. One junction end disagrees with the germline gene, perhaps due to a read error. Each diagnosis was determined on the basis of clinical symptoms, serum thyroxine, TRAb, thyroid ultrasound and orbital computed tomography. The authors amplified TCR beta CDR3 regions from RNA transcripts. The workflow started with a first-round RT-PCR run with HTBI primers and then moved on to a second-round multiplex PCR. TCRdb independently ran MiXCR on the multiplex PCR reads; one entry per CDR3 protein. The sample records roughly 420,000 distinct CDR3 sequences, over 20% being singletons. This CDR3 spans 14 amino acids. Germline-derived CDR1 and CDR2 are SGHTA and FQGNSA.

The chain is built from TRBV7-2 and TRBJ2-7, with D uncertain. The TCR sequence derives from a woman aged 18-29 years with stable Graves' hyperthyroidism. Sequenced: peripheral blood. The CDR3 nucleotides are TGTGCCAGCAGCTTACCAGGCCACCAGGACGAGCGGTACTTC. It specifies CASSLPGHQDERYF.